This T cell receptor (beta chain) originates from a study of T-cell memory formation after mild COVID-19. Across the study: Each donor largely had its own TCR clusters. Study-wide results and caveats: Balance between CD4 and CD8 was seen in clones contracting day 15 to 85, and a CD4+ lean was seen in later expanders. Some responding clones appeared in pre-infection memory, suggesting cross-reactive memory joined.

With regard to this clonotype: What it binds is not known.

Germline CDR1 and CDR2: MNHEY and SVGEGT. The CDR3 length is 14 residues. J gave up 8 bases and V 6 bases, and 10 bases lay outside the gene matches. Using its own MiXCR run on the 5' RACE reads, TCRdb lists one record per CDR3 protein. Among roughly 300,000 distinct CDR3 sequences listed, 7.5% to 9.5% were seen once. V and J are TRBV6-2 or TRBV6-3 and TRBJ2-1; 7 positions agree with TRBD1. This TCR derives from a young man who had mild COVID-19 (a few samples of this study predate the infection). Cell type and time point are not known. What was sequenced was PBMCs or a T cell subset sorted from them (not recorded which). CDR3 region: CASRYTGESDEQFF. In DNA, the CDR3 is TGTGCCAGCAGATACACAGGGGAGAGCGATGAGCAGTTCTTC.